Detailed here is one TCR beta chain. The data derive from a study of CD8 T cells in Susac syndrome. The germline V gene encodes CDR1 DFQATT and CDR2 SNEGSKA (reference sequence). V was pared by 1 base and J by 8 bases, with 6 bases of the junction left unmatched. This CDR3 spans 15 amino acids. RNA amounts of about 0.45 to 1 ug underwent reverse transcription with random hexamers. In TCRdb, the immunoSEQ multiplex PCR reads were re-called with MiXCR into one record per CDR3 protein. The sample lists 330,000 or so distinct CDR3 sequences, almost 85% occurring once. The chain links TRBV20-1 to TRBJ1-5; 12 nucleotides align to TRBD1. This clonotype was sampled from a human donor with multiple sclerosis. Sequences were obtained from CD8+ T cells from PBMCs. The CDR3 is CSARGVGTGGEPQHF. The DNA of the CDR3 is TGCAGTGCTAGAGGGGTGGGGACAGGGGGCGAGCCCCAGCATTTT.